This T cell receptor (beta chain) derives from a study of cytomegalovirus exposure and HLA in healthy donors (dated by TCRdb to about 2017). Context from the whole study: An earlier analysis of 550 to 700 of the donors reported roughly 300 Gb of sequence data and 117 million unique TCR beta sequences from some 180 million T cells. The study aimed to test whether cataloging public T cell receptors could reveal signatures of past pathogen exposure. Rather than using new phenotypic data, the later analysis identified candidate immune exposures from TCR beta sequences and from how often those sequences occurred across donors. Class I and class II HLA loci were covered by the typing at four-digit resolution. To predict cytomegalovirus infection status, the study combined high-throughput TCR immunosequencing, statistical association of individual TCRs with disease status, and machine learning. Because of strong linkage in the cohort, roughly five DR-DQ haplotypes were treated as single units for association and clustering. On average, over 200,000 unique TCR beta nucleotide sequences were sequenced per donor among more than 350 genotyped donors of the cohort, with around 19% of those sequences being non-productive. An earlier analysis of around 580 of the donors used high-throughput TCR beta sequencing to judge whether each TCR beta V gene segment behaved as functional or pseudogenic. The number of typed donors differed by locus: 629-630 for A, B, C, DRB1 and DQB1; approximately 520 for DQA1; some 610 for DPA1; and 450 to 480 for DPB1. A later analysis re-analyzed previously published TCR beta repertoires from 600 to 850 donors and added high-resolution HLA genotyping to study TCR occurrence patterns. A later genetic analysis used genome-wide SNP genotypes for about 60% of the roughly 700 donors, treating that subset as a discovery cohort. Donor age, sex, ethnicity and CMV serostatus were compiled together with the repertoire data. Every repertoire in the discovery cohort had been generated on one and the same sequencing platform. An early release that covered 640 HLA-typed donors contained 250 to 350 gigabases of sequencing data and about 84 million unique TCR sequences. Of the approximately 370 genotyped donors, 65% to 90% were placed in the genetic ancestry cluster associated with self-reported Caucasian donors. The study profiled the T cell repertoires of approximately 700 subjects by immunosequencing and related them to cytomegalovirus serostatus. A separate validation cohort of over a hundred different subjects was used in addition to the roughly 670-subject first cohort. The study at large found these results: A further reported finding was that TCR beta sequences accurately predicted the HLA-A and HLA-B alleles for most subjects in the first cohort. Roughly uniform sequencing depth across donors was assumed in presence/absence analyses, although this assumption may not hold. Broadly in line with IMGT annotations, most TCR beta V segments showed up in productive rearrangements about 87% or about 30% of the time in an earlier analysis of 587 of the donors. Immune exposure information for the cohort was limited to CMV serostatus. A later analysis found that TCR association rates varied across HLA loci, with DRB1 alleles showing the most associated TCRs and HLA-C alleles the fewest. HLA typing was unavailable for some donors at each locus, so association tests used only the typed subset. A group of highly shared sequence variants was considered likely to be a technical artifact of the sequencing pipeline. The cohort was sequenced for TCR beta chains only, and without alpha or paired-chain data the features that could be detected were limited. According to a later analysis, most CMV-associated TCR beta chains appeared to be HLA-restricted, and the HLA associations seemed to be driven largely by CMV exposure. V-gene and J-gene trimming of TCR beta chains was associated with a missense DCLRE1C variant in a later genetic analysis, and the association was replicated in an independent cohort. In a later genetic analysis, fewer N-insertions in productive TCRs were reported among donors in an Asian-associated ancestry cluster than the 666-donor mean. Three of the identified cytomegalovirus-associated TCR beta chains were confirmed in vitro to be specific for cytomegalovirus antigens. In both the original and validation cohorts, the classifier was reported to diagnose cytomegalovirus status with high specificity and sensitivity. In a later analysis, some 17,000 TCR beta sequences were associated with specific HLA alleles at a false discovery rate of 0.05. Some IMGT-functional V segments, including TRBV6-2 and TRBV6-3, could not be told apart with the 87-base-pair reads, so those segments were excluded. The study gave a list of about 170 TCR beta chains associated with cytomegalovirus. Across donors, most TCR sequences were observed very rarely, whereas some public TCRs were present in many individuals. According to the authors, the approach could potentially be generalized to other disease states and immunological phenotypes. In a later analysis, HLA-associated TCR beta chains were found to be more clonally expanded and to have lower generation probabilities than equally common non-associated chains. Fewer than 20 rarely observed V segments, including chromosome 9 orphons, were excluded from the earlier analysis of about 600 of the donors because counts were too low. When HLA alleles, especially DR and DQ, strongly co-occurred, TCR associations were difficult to assign to individual alleles. A later analysis reported that several top co-occurrence clusters appeared linked to parvovirus B19, influenza, CMV and Epstein-Barr virus. Correlated functional status among segregating V segments might reflect linkage disequilibrium, but an unknown experimental factor could not be ruled out.

Notes on this clone: No antigen is known for it. No much larger clone exists at a distance of one base, and base qualities are not known.

The library was prepared using the immunoSEQ multiplex PCR assay. For the multiplex PCR, a mixture combining 60 forward primers for TCR Vbeta segments and 13 reverse primers for TCR Jbeta segments was used. The CDR3 region of rearranged TCR beta genes was amplified from genomic DNA with a multiplex PCR assay. The Illumina HiSeq System was used to sequence the amplified TCR beta libraries as 87-base-pair reads. The study's own analysis went as follows. In a later analysis, roughly 80 million unique TCR beta chains were counted across the approximately 670 repertoires, and approximately 11 million of these chains were shared by at least two donors. A nearest-neighbor algorithm error-corrected the raw reads and collapsed the reads into unique sequences, merging closely related sequences to remove PCR and sequencing errors. CDR3 sequences were aligned to IMGT reference sequences to assign V, D and J gene segments. For a sequence to be retained, at least a six-nucleotide match to both a V gene segment and a J gene segment was required. Rearrangements were called productive when the CDR3 lacked stop codons and stayed in frame with V and J; all others were non-productive. Following IMGT convention, CDR3 was defined as the stretch from the second conserved V-encoded cysteine up to the conserved J-encoded phenylalanine. Sequences without an unambiguous match to a single V gene segment were excluded from the earlier analysis of about 600 of the donors. In an earlier analysis of several hundred of the donors, V segments were called functional above 56.7% productive rearrangements and were called segregating when the between-donor standard deviation exceeded 5%. A statistical classification framework was built to diagnose cytomegalovirus status from the catalog of TCR beta chain sequences. V and J gene assignment, in a later analysis, came from comparing TCR nucleotide sequences with IMGT/GENE-DB human TR gene sequences. In a later analysis, CDR3 sequences and most-parsimonious VDJ recombination scenarios were assigned using the TCRdist pipeline. In a later analysis, every TCR beta chain was defined by the combination of its CDR3 amino acid sequence and its V-gene family, and reads without a unique V-gene family were dropped. A later analysis removed 450 to 600 highly shared, low-generation-probability nucleotide sequences to deal with suspected cross-contamination and a sequencing artifact. In a later analysis, a clonal expansion index was calculated for each public chain from normalized within-repertoire ranks of inferred template counts. A later analysis computed generation probabilities with a VDJ recombination model fitted to out-of-frame rearrangements, and checked the results against IGoR. A later analysis scored TCR-TCR, TCR-HLA and TCR-CMV co-occurrence with hypergeometric tests, applying a repertoire-size bias correction to TCR pairs. To estimate false discovery rates, a later analysis permuted the HLA or CMV assignments 20 times. A later analysis grouped co-occurring TCRs with DBSCAN, adding TCRdist sequence similarity when clustering within HLA-allele-positive subsets. Co-occurrence clustering excluded repertoires with fewer than 30,000 or more than 120,000 public chains, plus five with anomalous nucleotide sharing. The immuneACCESS repertoire file appears here via TCRdb, limited to in-frame rearrangements. These files lack a portion of the clones; in checked studies, under half of the deficit traces to unresolved V genes, and the cause of the others is not known. D and trimming come from the DNA, and the V and J calls and clone size come from that table. Across this sample there are over 90,000 clones, with 64% seen only once. The ten top clones hold roughly 3.2% of the sample.

V gives up 5 bases and J gives up 7 bases, and the segment between their germline ends measures 14 bases. Sequences LNHDA (CDR1) and SQIVND (CDR2) are obtained from the germline V gene (reference sequence). The CDR3 runs 13 amino acids, cysteine and phenylalanine included. Only the CDR3 region is kept as DNA, spanning 39 bases read in frame from base 1. The cohort was made up of approximately 670 healthy bone marrow donors. All cohort members were sampled while nominally healthy, although unrecorded immune exposures were likely present. The donor was CMV seronegative and belonged to the group of more than 300 seronegative cohort members. A peripheral blood sample was collected from each donor, and TCR beta sequencing was performed on peripheral blood mononuclear cells. Genomic DNA was extracted from the blood cell samples with the Qiagen DNeasy Blood Extraction Kit.

The V and J segments used are TRBV19 and TRBJ1-2; 6 matching bases give a weak D call of TRBD1. The clonotype was recovered from a man aged 55 to 69 in good health and CMV-seronegative. Material: PBMCs. Here is the DNA: TGTGCCAGTAGTGAACAGGGCTTGTCTGGCTACACCTTC. It is translated as CASSEQGLSGYTF.